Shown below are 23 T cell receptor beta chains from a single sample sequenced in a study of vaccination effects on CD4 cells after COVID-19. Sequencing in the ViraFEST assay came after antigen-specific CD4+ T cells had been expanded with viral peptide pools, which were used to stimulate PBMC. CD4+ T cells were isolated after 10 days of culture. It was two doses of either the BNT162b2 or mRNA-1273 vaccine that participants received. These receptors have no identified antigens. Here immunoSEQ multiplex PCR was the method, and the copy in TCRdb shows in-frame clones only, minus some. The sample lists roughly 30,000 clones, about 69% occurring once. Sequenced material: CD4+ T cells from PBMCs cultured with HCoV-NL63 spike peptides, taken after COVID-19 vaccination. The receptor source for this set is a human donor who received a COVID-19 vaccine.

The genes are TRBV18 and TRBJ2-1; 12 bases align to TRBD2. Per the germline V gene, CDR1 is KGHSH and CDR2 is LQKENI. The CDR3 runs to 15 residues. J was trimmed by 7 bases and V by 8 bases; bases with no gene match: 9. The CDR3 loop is CASAQSSGRGNEQFF. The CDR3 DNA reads TGTGCCAGCGCACAGTCTAGCGGGAGGGGAAATGAGCAGTTCTTC.

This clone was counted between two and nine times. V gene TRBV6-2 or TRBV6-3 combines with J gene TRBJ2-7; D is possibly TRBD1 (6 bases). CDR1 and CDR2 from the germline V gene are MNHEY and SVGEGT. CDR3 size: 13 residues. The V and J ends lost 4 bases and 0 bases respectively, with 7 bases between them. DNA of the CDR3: TGTGCCAGCAGTTTGACAGGCTCCTACGAGCAGTACTTC. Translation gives CASSLTGSYEQYF.

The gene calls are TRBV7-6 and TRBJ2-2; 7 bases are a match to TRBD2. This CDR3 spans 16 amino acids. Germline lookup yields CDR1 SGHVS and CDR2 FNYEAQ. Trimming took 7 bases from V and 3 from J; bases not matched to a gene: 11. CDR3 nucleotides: TGTGCCAGCACGACTACAGCGGGACCCCACACCGGGGAGCTGTTTTTT. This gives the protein CASTTTAGPHTGELFF.

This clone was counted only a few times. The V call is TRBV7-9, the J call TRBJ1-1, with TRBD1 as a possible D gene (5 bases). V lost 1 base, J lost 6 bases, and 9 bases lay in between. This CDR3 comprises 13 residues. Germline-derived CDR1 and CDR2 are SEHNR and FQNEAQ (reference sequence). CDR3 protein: CASSLGQWAEAFF. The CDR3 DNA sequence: TGTGCCAGCAGCTTAGGACAGTGGGCTGAAGCTTTCTTT.

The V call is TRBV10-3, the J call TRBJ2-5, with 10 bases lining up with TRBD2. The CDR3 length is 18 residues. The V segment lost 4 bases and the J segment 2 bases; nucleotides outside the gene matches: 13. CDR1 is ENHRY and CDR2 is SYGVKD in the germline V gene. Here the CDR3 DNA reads TGTGCCATCAGTGGGGTCCGGACTAGCGGACTCATACAAGAGACCCAGTACTTC. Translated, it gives CAISGVRTSGLIQETQYF.

As DNA, the CDR3 is TGTGCCACCAAAAGCGGGGGGGCACAAGAGACCCAGTACTTC. It translates to CATKSGGAQETQYF. The gene calls are TRBV6-5 and TRBJ2-5; 10 nucleotides line up with TRBD2. Looked up from germline, CDR1 is MNHEY and CDR2 is SVGAGI. The CDR3 is 14 residues long. With V trimmed by 10 bases and J by 2 bases, 7 bases remained unmatched.

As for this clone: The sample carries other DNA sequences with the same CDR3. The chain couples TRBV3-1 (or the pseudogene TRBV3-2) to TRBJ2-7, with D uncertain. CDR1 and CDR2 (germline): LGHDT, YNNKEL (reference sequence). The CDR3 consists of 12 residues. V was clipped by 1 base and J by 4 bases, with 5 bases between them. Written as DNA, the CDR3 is TGTGCCAGCAGCCAAGTACCTTACGAGCAGTACTTC. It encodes CASSQVPYEQYF.

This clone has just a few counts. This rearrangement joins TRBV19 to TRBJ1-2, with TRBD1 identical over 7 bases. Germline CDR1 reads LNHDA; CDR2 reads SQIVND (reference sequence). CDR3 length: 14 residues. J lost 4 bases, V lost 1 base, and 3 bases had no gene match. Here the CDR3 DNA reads TGTGCCAGTAGTATAGCGACAGGGCCCTATGGCTACACCTTC. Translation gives CASSIATGPYGYTF. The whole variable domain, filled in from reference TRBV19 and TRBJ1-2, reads DGGITQSPKYLFRKEGQNVTLSCEQNLNHDAMYWYRQDPGQGLRLIYYSQIVNDFQKGDIAEGYSVSREKKESFPLTVTSAQKNPTAFYLCASSIATGPYGYTFGSGTRLTVV.

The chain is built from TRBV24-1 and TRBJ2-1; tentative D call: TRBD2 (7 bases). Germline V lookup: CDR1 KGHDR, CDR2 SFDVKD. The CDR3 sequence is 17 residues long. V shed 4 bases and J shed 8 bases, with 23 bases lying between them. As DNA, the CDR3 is TGTGCCACCAGTGACAATTCGGGGCGGGGGCCCCTTTATGAGCAGTTCTTC. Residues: CATSDNSGRGPLYEQFF.

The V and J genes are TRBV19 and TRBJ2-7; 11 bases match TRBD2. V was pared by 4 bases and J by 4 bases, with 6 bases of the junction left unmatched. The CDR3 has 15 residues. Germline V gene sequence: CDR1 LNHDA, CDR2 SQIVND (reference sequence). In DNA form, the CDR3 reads TGTGCCAGTAGTAGGGGTTCTAGCGGGAGGTACGAGCAGTACTTC. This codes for CASSRGSSGRYEQYF.

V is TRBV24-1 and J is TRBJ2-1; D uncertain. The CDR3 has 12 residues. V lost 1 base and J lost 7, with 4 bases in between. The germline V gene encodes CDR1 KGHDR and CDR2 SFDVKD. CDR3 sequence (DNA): TGTGCCACCAGTGATTTTCTAAATGAGCAGTTCTTC. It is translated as CATSDFLNEQFF.

Written as DNA, the CDR3 is TGTGCCAGCAGCTGGGGGATGAACACTGAAGCTTTCTTT. As protein: CASSWGMNTEAFF. The V and J genes are TRBV7-8 and TRBJ1-1; TRBD1 is a possible D gene (5 bases). The CDR3 sequence is 13 residues long. Germline-derived CDR1 and CDR2 are SGHVS and FQNEAQ. Trimming took off 4 bases at V and 0 bases at J, with 6 bases between the two ends.

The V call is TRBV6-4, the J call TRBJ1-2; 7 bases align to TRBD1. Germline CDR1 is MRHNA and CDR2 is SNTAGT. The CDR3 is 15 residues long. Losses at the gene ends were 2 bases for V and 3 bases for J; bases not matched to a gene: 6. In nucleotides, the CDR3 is TGTGCCAGCAGTGACCAGGGGGGGGCAGACTATGGCTACACCTTC. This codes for CASSDQGGADYGYTF.

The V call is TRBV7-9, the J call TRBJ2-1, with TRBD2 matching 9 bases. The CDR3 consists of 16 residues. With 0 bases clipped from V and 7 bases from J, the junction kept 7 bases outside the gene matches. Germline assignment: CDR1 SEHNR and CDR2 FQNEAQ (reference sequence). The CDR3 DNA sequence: TGTGCCAGCAGCTTAGCTAGCGGGAGTTTTAGTAATGAGCAGTTCTTC. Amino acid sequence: CASSLASGSFSNEQFF.

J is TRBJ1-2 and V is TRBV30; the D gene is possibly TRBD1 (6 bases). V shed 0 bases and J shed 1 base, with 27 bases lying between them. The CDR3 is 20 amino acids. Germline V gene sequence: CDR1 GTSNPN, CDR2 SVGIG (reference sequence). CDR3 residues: CAWSVELMLTGPLGNYGYTF. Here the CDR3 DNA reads TGTGCCTGGAGTGTTGAGTTAATGTTGACAGGTCCCTTGGGTAACTATGGCTACACCTTC.

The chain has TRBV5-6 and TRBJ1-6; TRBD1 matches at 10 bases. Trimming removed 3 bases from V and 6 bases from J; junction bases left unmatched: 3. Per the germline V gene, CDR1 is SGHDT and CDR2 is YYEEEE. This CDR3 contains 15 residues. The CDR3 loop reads CASSYGQGGNSPLHF. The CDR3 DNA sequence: TGTGCCAGCAGCTACGGACAGGGGGGTAATTCACCCCTCCACTTT.

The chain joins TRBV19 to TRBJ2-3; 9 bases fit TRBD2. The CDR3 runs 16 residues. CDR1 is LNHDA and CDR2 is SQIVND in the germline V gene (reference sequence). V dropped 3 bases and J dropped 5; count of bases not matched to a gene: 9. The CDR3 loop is CASSIPAGGRRDTQYF. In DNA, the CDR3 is TGTGCCAGTAGTATCCCAGCGGGAGGTCGGAGAGATACGCAGTATTTT. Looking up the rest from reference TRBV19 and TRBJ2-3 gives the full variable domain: DGGITQSPKYLFRKEGQNVTLSCEQNLNHDAMYWYRQDPGQGLRLIYYSQIVNDFQKGDIAEGYSVSREKKESFPLTVTSAQKNPTAFYLCASSIPAGGRRDTQYFGPGTRLTVL.

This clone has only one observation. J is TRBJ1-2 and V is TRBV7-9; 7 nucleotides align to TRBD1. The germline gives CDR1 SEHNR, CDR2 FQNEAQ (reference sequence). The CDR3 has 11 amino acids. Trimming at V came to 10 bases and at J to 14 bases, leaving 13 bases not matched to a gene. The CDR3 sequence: CATTHPTGSTF. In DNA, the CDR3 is TGTGCCACTACTCACCCGACAGGGAGTACCTTC.

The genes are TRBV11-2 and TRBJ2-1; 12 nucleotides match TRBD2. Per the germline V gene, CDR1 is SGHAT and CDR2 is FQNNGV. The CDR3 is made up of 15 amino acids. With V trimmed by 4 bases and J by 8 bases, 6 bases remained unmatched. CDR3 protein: CASSSRLAGVDEQFF. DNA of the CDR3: TGTGCCAGCAGCTCGCGACTAGCGGGAGTCGATGAGCAGTTCTTC. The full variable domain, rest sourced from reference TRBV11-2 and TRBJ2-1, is EAGVAQSPRYKIIEKRQSVAFWCNPISGHATLYWYQQILGQGPKLLIQFQNNGVVDDSQLPKDRFSAERLKGVDSTLKIQPAKLEDSAVYLCASSSRLAGVDEQFFGPGTRLTVL.

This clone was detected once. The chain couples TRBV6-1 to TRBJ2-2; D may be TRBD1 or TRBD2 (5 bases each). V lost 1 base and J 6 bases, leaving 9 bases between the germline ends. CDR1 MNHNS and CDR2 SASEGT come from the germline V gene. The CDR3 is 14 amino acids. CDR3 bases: TGTGCCAGCAGTGAAGTGGGACCGGCCGGGGAGCTGTTTTTT. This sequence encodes CASSEVGPAGELFF.

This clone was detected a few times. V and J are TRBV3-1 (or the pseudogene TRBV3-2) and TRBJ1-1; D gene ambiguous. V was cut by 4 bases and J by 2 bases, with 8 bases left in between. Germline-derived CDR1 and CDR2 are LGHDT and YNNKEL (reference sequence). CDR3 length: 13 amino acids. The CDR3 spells CASSPDANTEAFF. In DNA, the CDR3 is TGTGCCAGCAGCCCAGACGCCAACACTGAAGCTTTCTTT.

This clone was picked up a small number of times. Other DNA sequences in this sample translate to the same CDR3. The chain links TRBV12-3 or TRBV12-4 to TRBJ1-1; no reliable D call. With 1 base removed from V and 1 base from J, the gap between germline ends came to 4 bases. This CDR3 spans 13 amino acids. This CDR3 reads CASSLGKNTEAFF. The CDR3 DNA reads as TGTGCCAGCAGTTTAGGCAAGAACACTGAAGCTTTCTTT.

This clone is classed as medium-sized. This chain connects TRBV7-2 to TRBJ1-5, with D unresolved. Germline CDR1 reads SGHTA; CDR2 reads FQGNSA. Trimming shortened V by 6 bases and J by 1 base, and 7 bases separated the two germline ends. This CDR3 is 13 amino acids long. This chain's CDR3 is CASSRSSNQPQHF. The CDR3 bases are TGTGCCAGCAGTCGGTCCAGCAATCAGCCCCAGCATTTT.